This T cell receptor beta chain derives from a study of blood T cell repertoires in COVID-19. Study-wide context: Sites across the United States, Italy and Spain contributed samples from acute and convalescent COVID-19. T cells, B-cell-depleted T cells, or PBMCs supplied cDNA or gDNA.

Using immunoSEQ multiplex PCR, the repertoire was profiled, and TCRdb retains in-frame clones only, with some absent. The sample records 110,000 or so clones, around 83% being singletons. CDR3 length: 15 residues. CDR1 SGDLS and CDR2 YYNGEE come from the germline V gene. Trimming removed 0 bases at V and 1 base at J, with 9 bases between. The sequence was collected from a man aged 40-49 years with acute or convalescent COVID-19. The sample comprised peripheral blood. V gene TRBV9 combines with J gene TRBJ2-3; D ambiguous. The CDR3 nucleotides are TGTGCCAGCAGCGTAGCTGACACACGCACAGATACGCAGTATTTT. Protein product: CASSVADTRTDTQYF.